This passage covers 25 T cell receptor beta chains from one sample sequenced in a study of blood T cell repertoires in COVID-19. TCRdb keeps only in-frame clones here, not all; method: immunoSEQ multiplex PCR. Here the sample spans around 380,000 clones, 81% being singletons. What was sequenced was peripheral blood. All receptors derive from a human donor with acute or convalescent COVID-19. The donor label of this sample is uncertain.

V and J are TRBV19 and TRBJ1-5; D remains ambiguous. Germline V CDR1 and CDR2: LNHDA, SQIVND (reference sequence). The CDR3 covers 14 residues. V dropped 6 bases and J dropped 0 bases, with 9 bases sitting between them. CDR3 region: CASSQVYSNQPQHF. The CDR3 DNA sequence: TGTGCCAGTAGCCAGGTGTATAGCAATCAGCCCCAGCATTTT.

This rearrangement joins TRBV2 to TRBJ1-4; D gene uncertain. The CDR3 runs to 13 residues. V dropped 1 base and J dropped 7 bases, with 7 bases sitting between them. Germline CDR1 SNHLY, CDR2 FYNNEI. The CDR3 sequence is CASSEGPSEKLFF. As DNA, the CDR3 is TGTGCCAGCAGTGAAGGGCCAAGTGAAAAACTGTTTTTT.

This clone was counted a few times. V gene TRBV29-1 combines with J gene TRBJ2-1; D gene uncertain. V lost 0 bases and J lost 7, with 13 bases in between. This CDR3 contains 14 residues. The germline CDR1 and CDR2 sequences are SQVTM and ANQGSEA. Here the CDR3 DNA reads TGCAGCGTTGAAGATCCGAGGAGTCGGAATGAGCAGTTCTTC. It yields the protein CSVEDPRSRNEQFF.

The rearrangement links TRBV7-8 to TRBJ2-5; 16 nucleotides line up with TRBD2. CDR3 length equals 18 residues. Germline V gene data show CDR1 as SGHVS and CDR2 as FQNEAQ. The V segment lost 4 bases and the J segment 5 bases; nucleotides outside the gene matches: 10. The CDR3 nucleotides are TGTGCCAGCAGCTCAACCGGGACTAGCGGGAGGGCAAGGGAGACCCAGTACTTC. Protein sequence: CASSSTGTSGRARETQYF.

The CDR3 sequence: CASSIITSAGRETQYF. Here the CDR3 DNA reads TGTGCCAGTAGTATCATCACCTCGGCAGGGCGAGAGACCCAGTACTTC. The V call is TRBV19, the J call TRBJ2-5, with D perhaps TRBD1 (5 bases). Germline-derived CDR1 and CDR2 are LNHDA and SQIVND (reference sequence). This CDR3 is built from 16 residues. Trimming removed 3 bases from V and 4 bases from J, with 18 bases in between.

This chain uses TRBV6-6 with TRBJ2-2; TRBD2 might be the D (6 bases). CDR1 and CDR2 (germline): MNHNY, SVGAGI (reference sequence). Trimming removed 4 bases from V and 6 bases from J, with 9 bases in between. The CDR3 totals 13 residues. The CDR3 DNA is TGTGCCAGCAGTTTTGGGAGGTCCGGGGAGCTGTTTTTT. Amino acid sequence: CASSFGRSGELFF.

The gene calls are TRBV15 and TRBJ1-3; the match to TRBD1 covers 9 bases. The CDR3 is made up of 14 amino acids. CDR1 and CDR2 (germline): LNHNV, YYDKDF (reference sequence). Unmatched junction bases numbered 2, after V lost 5 bases and J lost 3 bases. This CDR3 reads CATSSDRGGNTIYF. DNA of the CDR3: TGTGCCACCAGCTCGGACAGGGGTGGAAACACCATATATTTT.

The table lists this clone with a count of one. The chain recombines TRBV28 with TRBJ1-5; TRBD1 is a possible D gene (5 bases). The CDR3 is made up of 13 amino acids. V was clipped by 8 bases and J by 6 bases, with 14 bases between them. The V gene's germline CDR1 is MDHEN and CDR2 SYDVKM. CDR3 nucleotides: TGTGCCAGCCATTCCCCCGGGGGTCAGCCCCAGCATTTT. It is translated as CASHSPGGQPQHF.

The V and J genes are TRBV29-1 and TRBJ1-2; D unclear. The CDR3 is made up of 14 amino acids. Germline CDR1 SQVTM, CDR2 ANQGSEA. The germline V and J ends were trimmed by 0 bases and 6 bases, with 14 bases remaining between them. CDR3 residues: CSVEDHMGSHGYTF. In DNA, the CDR3 is TGCAGCGTTGAAGATCATATGGGCTCCCATGGCTACACCTTC.

The rearrangement links TRBV18 to TRBJ1-2, with 7 positions matching TRBD1. Per the germline V gene, CDR1 is KGHSH and CDR2 is LQKENI. V gave up 3 bases and J gave up 4 bases; unmatched junction bases: 8. CDR3 length: 15 amino acids. CDR3 nucleotide sequence: TGTGCCAGCTCACCGGGGGTGGACAGGCTCTATGGCTACACCTTC. Amino acid sequence: CASSPGVDRLYGYTF.

This chain uses TRBV15 with TRBJ2-2; tentatively, D is TRBD1 (6 bases). The CDR3 runs 14 residues. Germline CDR1 is LNHNV and CDR2 is YYDKDF (reference sequence). Deletions cut 5 bases from V and 5 bases from J, with 12 bases between. CDR3 amino acids: CATSGNRDTGELFF. The CDR3, as DNA: TGTGCCACCAGCGGCAACAGGGATACCGGGGAGCTGTTTTTT.

The V and J genes are TRBV4-1 and TRBJ2-2; 10 bases are shared with TRBD2. Germline V gene data show CDR1 as MGHRA and CDR2 as YSYEKL. V lost 4 bases, J lost 5 bases, and 7 bases stayed unmatched. CDR3 length: 16 residues. DNA for the CDR3: TGCGCCAGCAGCCGACAAGCGGGAGGGGATACCGGGGAGCTGTTTTTT. Amino acids: CASSRQAGGDTGELFF.

The J gene is TRBJ2-5, the V gene TRBV5-5; perhaps TRBD1 as D (6 bases). Germline CDR1 and CDR2: SGHKS and YYEKEE (reference sequence). Trimming stripped 0 bases from V and 1 base from J, with 13 bases between. The CDR3 covers 16 residues. DNA of the CDR3: TGTGCCAGCAGCTTGGGGTTCATAGGGGGCCAAGAGACCCAGTACTTC. It yields the protein CASSLGFIGGQETQYF.

This chain uses TRBV5-6 with TRBJ1-1, with TRBD1 matching over 9 bases. The CDR3 length is 17 residues. Germline trimming cut 0 bases from V and 1 base from J; bases unmatched to any gene: 7. Germline-derived CDR1 and CDR2 are SGHDT and YYEEEE. DNA for the CDR3: TGTGCCAGCAGCTTGGGGGGACAGGGAGGGCGGAACACTGAAGCTTTCTTT. It translates to CASSLGGQGGRNTEAFF.

This clone appeared a few times. The V and J genes are TRBV5-1 and TRBJ1-2; TRBD1 might be the D (5 bases). CDR3 length equals 13 residues. The germline V gene has CDR1 SGHRS and CDR2 YFSETQ. With 0 bases removed from V and 5 bases from J, the gap between germline ends came to 8 bases. The CDR3 coding sequence is TGCGCCAGCAGCTTGGAAGGACAATATGGCTACACCTTC. This sequence encodes CASSLEGQYGYTF.

The chain employs TRBV2 and TRBJ1-4, with 8 bases aligning to TRBD1. The V and J ends lost 6 bases and 3 bases, in that order; junction bases with no gene match: 6. The CDR3 has 15 residues. The germline CDR1 and CDR2 sequences are SNHLY and FYNNEI. CDR3 DNA: TGTGCCAGCAGGAGACAGGGGTTTGCTAATGAAAAACTGTTTTTT. Translation: CASRRQGFANEKLFF.

This clone was counted once. The rearrangement links TRBV6-1 to TRBJ2-3; TRBD2 aligns across 8 bases. The CDR3 runs 16 residues. The ends lost 4 bases at V and 6 bases at J; junction bases unmatched: 12. Germline lookup yields CDR1 MNHNS and CDR2 SASEGT. CDR3 protein: CASSGAIAGPGDTQYF. For the CDR3, the DNA is TGTGCCAGCAGTGGGGCGATAGCGGGACCCGGTGATACGCAGTATTTT.

In its sample, this clone was seen a few times. V and J are TRBV6-5 and TRBJ1-4, with TRBD1 identical over 11 bases. The V gene's germline CDR1 is MNHEY and CDR2 SVGAGI. The CDR3 covers 14 residues. V was clipped by 7 bases and J by 7 bases; unmatched bases: 5. The DNA for the CDR3 is TGTGCCAGCAAGGGGGGGACAGGGGGTGAAAAACTGTTTTTT. Protein sequence: CASKGGTGGEKLFF.

The chain is built from TRBV4-2 and TRBJ2-3, with 8 bases lining up with TRBD1. The CDR3 contains 17 residues. Germline V CDR1 and CDR2: LGHNA, YNFKEQ. Trimming at V came to 0 bases and at J to 4 bases, leaving 9 bases not matched to a gene. The CDR3 here is CASSQERQGMGPDTQYF. CDR3 nucleotides: TGTGCCAGCAGCCAAGAGAGACAGGGGATGGGGCCAGATACGCAGTATTTT.

The CDR3 here is CASSPVAVNTEAFF. DNA of the CDR3: TGTGCCAGCTCACCAGTTGCGGTGAACACTGAAGCTTTCTTT. The rearrangement links TRBV18 to TRBJ1-1; D not certain. Germline assignment: CDR1 KGHSH and CDR2 LQKENI. The CDR3 totals 14 residues. V dropped 2 bases and J dropped 0 bases, with 7 bases sitting between them. Full variable domain (outside the CDR3, taken from reference TRBV18 and TRBJ1-1): NAGVMQNPRHLVRRRGQEARLRCSPMKGHSHVYWYRQLPEEGLKFMVYLQKENIIDESGMPKERFSAEFPKEGPSILRIQQVVRGDSAAYFCASSPVAVNTEAFFGQGTRLTVV.

This clone was detected only once. V gene TRBV29-1 combines with J gene TRBJ1-2, with D uncertain. The V gene lost 5 bases and the J gene lost 4 bases, with 17 bases spanning the gap. This CDR3 region has 14 residues. CDR1 is SQVTM and CDR2 is ANQGSEA in the germline V gene. This CDR3 is CSVHGILEGYGYTF. The CDR3 DNA sequence: TGCAGCGTTCACGGCATTTTGGAGGGCTATGGCTACACCTTC.

This chain links TRBV5-6 with TRBJ1-2; D call uncertain. Germline assignment: CDR1 SGHDT and CDR2 YYEEEE. The CDR3 covers 13 residues. The V end was cut by 2 bases, the J end by 7 bases, with 12 bases between. The CDR3 here is CASSFGGWGGYTF. In DNA, the CDR3 is TGTGCCAGCAGCTTCGGCGGGTGGGGTGGCTACACCTTC.

V is TRBV27 and J is TRBJ1-1, with 9 bases identical to TRBD1. Germline assignment: CDR1 MNHEY and CDR2 SMNVEV (reference sequence). Trimming took 6 bases from V and 2 from J; bases not matched to a gene: 10. The CDR3 loop spans 16 amino acids. CDR3 sequence (DNA): TGTGCCAGCAGCACAAGGGGGACAGGGACCAACACTGAAGCTTTCTTT. It translates to CASSTRGTGTNTEAFF.

The chain has TRBV29-1 and TRBJ2-7; TRBD2 aligns across 13 bases. There are 16 residues in the CDR3. V lost 5 bases and J lost 2; bases outside the gene matches: 9. Per germline, CDR1 SQVTM and CDR2 ANQGSEA. CDR3 protein: CSVKTSGRSAAYEQYF. The CDR3 DNA sequence: TGCAGCGTTAAGACTAGCGGGAGGTCGGCGGCCTACGAGCAGTACTTC.

To note about this clone: Other DNA sequences in the same sample also yield this CDR3. This chain connects TRBV9 to TRBJ2-1, with TRBD1 identical over 9 bases. The CDR3 sequence is 15 residues long. Germline CDR1 reads SGDLS; CDR2 reads YYNGEE. Trimming at V came to 1 base and at J to 2 bases, leaving 1 base not matched to a gene. CDR3 in DNA: TGTGCCAGCAGCGTAAGGGACAGGGCCTACAATGAGCAGTTCTTC. Protein product: CASSVRDRAYNEQFF.